One sample yielded the 9 T cell receptor beta chains listed below, sequenced in a study of shared clonotypes between healthy human individuals. Naive CD8 isolation took CD45RO-negative cells positively selected for CCR7 and excluded terminally differentiated effector memory CD45RA+ cells. TCRdb's copy holds only in-frame clones and misses some; the assay was immunoSEQ multiplex PCR. The profile shows some 2.1 million clones, over 85% of them singletons. The specimen was naive CD8+ T cells from PBMCs. These receptors came from a man in his late teens or twenties in good health. Some clones in this sample may be carry-over from other donors' samples.

The chain uses TRBV6-6 and TRBJ2-7, with D possibly TRBD1 on 6 matching bases. The CDR3 loop spans 13 amino acids. CDR1 and CDR2 (germline): MNHNY, SVGAGI (reference sequence). The V end was cut by 6 bases, the J end by 6 bases, with 15 bases between. CDR3 in amino acids: CASRIGDMFEQYF. The DNA for the CDR3 is TGTGCCAGCAGAATCGGGGACATGTTCGAGCAGTACTTC.

The rearrangement joins TRBV9 to TRBJ1-2; D is perhaps TRBD1 (5 bases). V gave up 3 bases and J gave up 8 bases, with 17 bases separating them. The CDR3 totals 14 residues. Germline V gene lookup returns CDR1 SGDLS and CDR2 YYNGEE. CDR3 coding DNA: TGTGCCAGCAGCGCCCGGACAAGTTTCATCGGCTACACCTTC. This codes for CASSARTSFIGYTF.

The chain uses TRBV27 and TRBJ1-1; D unclear. The V end was cut by 5 bases, the J end by 6 bases, with 19 bases between. CDR1 MNHEY and CDR2 SMNVEV come from the germline V gene (reference sequence). The CDR3 runs 15 residues. CDR3 coding DNA: TGTGCCAGCAGTCCACCCCCCGGCGGTATCGCTGAAGCTTTCTTT. It encodes CASSPPPGGIAEAFF.

The chain employs TRBV6-5 and TRBJ2-7; the D is unclear. V gave up 0 bases and J gave up 4 bases, with 16 bases separating them. Per germline, CDR1 MNHEY and CDR2 SVGAGI. The CDR3 has 16 residues. CDR3 in DNA: TGTGCCAGCAGTTACTCGCTGGGCCCGCAGTCTTACGAGCAGTACTTC. It translates to CASSYSLGPQSYEQYF.

The gene calls are TRBV4-1 and TRBJ1-1; D gene uncertain. Germline V lookup: CDR1 MGHRA, CDR2 YSYEKL. This CDR3 has 16 residues. V was clipped by 4 bases and J by 0 bases, with 15 bases between them. CDR3 sequence reads: CASSPSSPRVNTEAFF. CDR3 bases: TGCGCCAGCAGCCCAAGCAGCCCAAGGGTGAACACTGAAGCTTTCTTT.

The rearrangement links TRBV4-1 to TRBJ2-7, with D perhaps matching TRBD2 (5 bases). The CDR3 is 14 residues long. The V gene lost 4 bases and the J gene lost 3 bases, with 13 bases spanning the gap. From germline, CDR1 is MGHRA and CDR2 YSYEKL. The CDR3 spells CASSPPDLFYEQYF. CDR3 sequence (DNA): TGCGCCAGCAGCCCCCCGGACTTGTTCTACGAGCAGTACTTC.

On this clone itself: Other DNA sequences in the sample encode the same CDR3. The rearrangement links TRBV19 to TRBJ1-1; D is undetermined. This CDR3 is 15 amino acids long. Germline assignment: CDR1 LNHDA and CDR2 SQIVND (reference sequence). Deletions cut 0 bases from V and 1 base from J, with 9 bases between. This CDR3 is CASSIDRRGNTEAFF. CDR3 DNA: TGTGCCAGTAGTATAGATCGCCGCGGGAACACTGAAGCTTTCTTT.

The genes are TRBV4-3 and TRBJ2-7; D is unresolved. From germline, CDR1 is LGHNA and CDR2 YSLEER. Trimming took off 4 bases at V and 0 bases at J, with 16 bases between the two ends. This CDR3 comprises 16 residues. The CDR3 nucleotides read TGCGCCAGCAGCCCAATCTGGGATGGAAGCTCCTACGAGCAGTACTTC. Protein product: CASSPIWDGSSYEQYF.

The rearrangement uses TRBV5-6 and TRBJ1-1; D perhaps matches TRBD1 (6 bases). Germline values: CDR1 SGHDT, CDR2 YYEEEE. The CDR3 length is 14 residues. The ends were cut back, 0 bases at V and 5 bases at J, with 11 bases in the middle. The CDR3 sequence: CASSLEGEETEAFF. Written as DNA, the CDR3 is TGTGCCAGCAGCTTGGAGGGGGAAGAGACTGAAGCTTTCTTT.